The present entry profiles one T cell receptor beta chain with its context. Its antigen is not known. The CDR3 has 14 residues. The germline V gene has CDR1 SNHLY and CDR2 FYNNEI. Trimming removed 3 bases from V and 3 bases from J, with 11 bases in between. The data are from a study of vaccination and CD4 T cells after COVID-19. Indicated treatment: roughly 11-day PBMC culture with coronavirus spike peptide pools or control peptides (ViraFEST assay). Once obtained from cultured CD4+ T cells, the DNA was sequenced using the Oncomine TCR Beta short-read assay. A single record per CDR3 protein comes from TCRdb applying MiXCR to the PCR reads. The sample includes around 12,000 distinct CDR3 sequences, over 50% seen only once; the top ten take 15%.

Sequencing input: CD4+ T cells from blood, cultured in vitro. This TCR derives from a human donor who had recovered from COVID-19. J is TRBJ2-5 and V is TRBV2; D call uncertain. CDR3 amino acids: CASSEQTQKETQYF. DNA of the CDR3: TGTGCCAGCAGTGAGCAAACCCAAAAAGAGACCCAGTACTTC.